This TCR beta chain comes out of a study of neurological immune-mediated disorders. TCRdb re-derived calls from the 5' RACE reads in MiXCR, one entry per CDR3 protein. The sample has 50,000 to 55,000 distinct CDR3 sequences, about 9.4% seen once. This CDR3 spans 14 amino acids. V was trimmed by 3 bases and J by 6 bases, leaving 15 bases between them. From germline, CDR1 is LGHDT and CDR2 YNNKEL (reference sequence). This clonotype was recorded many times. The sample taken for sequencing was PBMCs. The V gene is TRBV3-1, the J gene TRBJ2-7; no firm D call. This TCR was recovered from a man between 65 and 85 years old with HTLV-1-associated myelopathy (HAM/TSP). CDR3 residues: CASSQVLRQREQYF. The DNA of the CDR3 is TGTGCCAGCAGCCAGGTCCTCCGCCAACGCGAGCAGTACTTC.